The 21 T cell receptor beta chains presented below share a single source sample, sequenced in a study of control samples from healthy donors and cancer patients (dated by TCRdb to 2020 to 2022). Libraries were made using the immunoSEQ multiplex PCR assay. The table comes from immuneACCESS by way of TCRdb, which keeps in-frame sequences with V and J called. Part of the clones is missing from these tables; in studies checked, under half for an unresolved V gene and the rest for unknown reasons. In all, the sample holds 80,000 to 100,000 clones, and approximately 92% of those were seen once. Around 3% of the sample comes from the top ten. The sequenced sample was blood. The receptors shown here come from a human donor in good health. The donor label of this sample is uncertain.

About this clone itself: Distinct nucleotide sequences in the sample also encode this CDR3. This chain connects TRBV5-5 to TRBJ1-1; TRBD1 might be the D (5 bases). CDR1 is SGHKS and CDR2 is YYEKEE in the germline V gene (reference sequence). V was trimmed by 4 bases and J by 2 bases, leaving 12 bases between them. This CDR3 region has 14 residues. CDR3 region: CASSRLQVNTEAFF. Here the CDR3 DNA reads TGTGCCAGCAGCCGACTACAGGTTAACACTGAAGCTTTCTTT.

This clone was found once. The gene calls are TRBV6-2 or TRBV6-3 and TRBJ2-3, with D perhaps TRBD1 (6 bases). Germline CDR1 is MNHEY and CDR2 is SVGEGT. V was pared by 6 bases and J by 5 bases, with 18 bases between. This CDR3 has 15 amino acids. CDR3 region: CASSPAGAGKDTQYF. CDR3 in DNA: TGTGCCAGCAGCCCCGCAGGGGCAGGGAAAGATACGCAGTATTTT.

This clone was picked up one time. The J gene is TRBJ1-4, the V gene TRBV5-4; D not certain. The ends were cut back, 3 bases at V and 7 bases at J, with 19 bases in the middle. CDR1 and CDR2 (germline): SGHNT, YYREEE (reference sequence). This CDR3 has 16 amino acids. The CDR3 DNA reads as TGTGCCAGCAGCTACCGATCCGGGGTCACAACTGAAAAACTGTTTTTT. It codes for CASSYRSGVTTEKLFF.

This rearrangement joins TRBV30 to TRBJ1-5; D unclear. This CDR3 region has 14 residues. V was shortened by 2 bases and J by 6 bases, with 14 bases between the two germline ends. The germline V gene has CDR1 GTSNPN and CDR2 SVGIG (reference sequence). CDR3 nucleotide sequence: TGTGCCTGGAGTCCCCAGGCGTTTGGTCAGCCCCAGCATTTT. This translates into CAWSPQAFGQPQHF.

The V call is TRBV7-7, the J call TRBJ2-3; tentative D call: TRBD2 (6 bases). The CDR3 is 15 amino acids. Trimming left V 1 base short and J 0 bases short, with 8 bases between. Germline CDR1 SSHAT, CDR2 FNYEAQ (reference sequence). CDR3 sequence (DNA): TGTGCCAGCAGCTTAGTGGCGGGGAGCACAGATACGCAGTATTTT. It is translated as CASSLVAGSTDTQYF.

The rearrangement links TRBV5-1 to TRBJ2-7; D gene unclear. Germline lookup yields CDR1 SGHRS and CDR2 YFSETQ. V lost 0 bases, J lost 1 base, and 8 bases lay in between. CDR3 length: 14 amino acids. This CDR3 reads CASSLAPGSYEQYF. CDR3 coding DNA: TGCGCCAGCAGCTTGGCCCCCGGGTCCTACGAGCAGTACTTC.

This clone was picked up a small number of times. This chain uses TRBV10-3 with TRBJ1-1; possibly TRBD1 for D (6 bases). Germline assignment: CDR1 ENHRY and CDR2 SYGVKD. V lost 2 bases, J lost 4 bases, and 11 bases lay in between. This CDR3 region has 14 residues. The CDR3 sequence: CAISEMQGPTEAFF. The CDR3 DNA sequence: TGTGCCATCAGTGAGATGCAGGGGCCCACTGAAGCTTTCTTT.

This chain uses TRBV15 with TRBJ2-7; 7 nucleotides match TRBD1. Germline V lookup: CDR1 LNHNV, CDR2 YYDKDF (reference sequence). With V trimmed by 3 bases and J by 6 bases, 8 bases remained unmatched. This CDR3 spans 14 amino acids. CDR3 coding DNA: TGTGCCACCAGCAGGGACAGGTCGAATGGCGAGCAGTACGTC. Its translation is CATSRDRSNGEQYV.

This clone was detected only once. The chain employs TRBV10-3 and TRBJ1-2; 10 nucleotides align to TRBD1. CDR1 is ENHRY, CDR2 SYGVKD, per germline. Trimming removed 4 bases from V and 6 bases from J; junction bases left unmatched: 8. The CDR3 is 15 amino acids. The CDR3 region has the DNA TGTGCCATCAGTGGTGACAGGGGGCTGAGGAATGGCTACACCTTC. Translating it yields CAISGDRGLRNGYTF.

The V call is TRBV4-1, the J call TRBJ2-1, with 14 bases aligning to TRBD2. The CDR3 covers 15 residues. Trimming removed 6 bases from V and 7 bases from J; junction bases left unmatched: 5. The germline CDR1 and CDR2 sequences are MGHRA and YSYEKL. Written as DNA, the CDR3 is TGCGCCAGCAGTGCCGGGACTAGCGGGGGTAATGAGCAGTTCTTC. Translated: CASSAGTSGGNEQFF.

The V and J genes are TRBV6-2 or TRBV6-3 and TRBJ2-5; 13 bases fit TRBD2. This CDR3 contains 15 residues. The germline V gene encodes CDR1 MNHEY and CDR2 SVGEGT. J gave up 4 bases and V 5 bases, and 4 bases lay outside the gene matches. The CDR3 DNA is TGTGCCAGCAGTAGGACTAGCGGGGGTATAGAGACCCAGTACTTC. It yields the protein CASSRTSGGIETQYF.

The J gene is TRBJ2-3, the V gene TRBV7-3, with a tentative D call TRBD2 (7 bases). V was trimmed by 5 bases and J by 6 bases, leaving 18 bases between them. Per germline, CDR1 SGHTA and CDR2 FQGTGA. The CDR3 loop spans 15 amino acids. The CDR3 is CASSTLGGPSDTQYF. CDR3 in DNA: TGTGCCAGCAGCACTTTGGGGGGGCCATCCGATACGCAGTATTTT.

The chain carries TRBV30 and TRBJ2-2; D assignment may be TRBD1 or TRBD2 (5 bases each). The CDR3 runs to 13 residues. From germline, CDR1 is GTSNPN and CDR2 SVGIG (reference sequence). V lost 4 bases, J lost 1 base, and 7 bases lay in between. The chain's CDR3 is CAWIGGNTGELFF. CDR3 in DNA: TGTGCCTGGATTGGGGGGAACACCGGGGAGCTGTTTTTT.

The chain uses TRBV19 and TRBJ1-3; D call uncertain. This CDR3 is 14 amino acids long. Per germline, CDR1 LNHDA and CDR2 SQIVND (reference sequence). V shed 6 bases and J shed 0 bases, with 9 bases lying between them. The CDR3 sequence: CASSVRLSGNTIYF. The DNA for the CDR3 is TGTGCCAGTAGCGTGCGACTCTCTGGAAACACCATATATTTT.

CDR3 protein: CAISRGGSNYGYTF. CDR3 nucleotides: TGTGCCATCAGTAGAGGGGGTTCTAACTATGGCTACACCTTC. The J gene is TRBJ1-2, the V gene TRBV10-3, with D possibly TRBD1 on 6 matching bases. V was pared by 5 bases and J by 0 bases, with 10 bases between. Germline V gives CDR1 ENHRY, CDR2 SYGVKD. The CDR3 is made up of 14 amino acids.

CDR3 nucleotides: TGTGCCATCAGTGAAGACAGGGGGATAGGGGATGGCTACACCTTC. It yields the protein CAISEDRGIGDGYTF. This chain connects TRBV10-3 to TRBJ1-2; 9 positions agree with TRBD1. V lost 3 bases to trimming and J lost 6 bases; unmatched junction nucleotides: 8. The CDR3 contains 15 residues. Germline V gene lookup returns CDR1 ENHRY and CDR2 SYGVKD.

This chain links TRBV7-9 with TRBJ2-3; possible D gene TRBD2, 6 bases. Trimming cost V 2 bases and J 2 bases, with 14 bases left between them. The CDR3 covers 16 residues. CDR1 is SEHNR and CDR2 is FQNEAQ in the germline V gene (reference sequence). The CDR3 protein is CASSLRPAGTTDTQYF. CDR3 DNA: TGTGCCAGCAGCTTACGTCCGGCGGGGACCACAGATACGCAGTATTTT.

This chain uses TRBV7-9 with TRBJ1-4, with D tentatively TRBD1 (5 bases). From germline, CDR1 is SEHNR and CDR2 FQNEAQ (reference sequence). This CDR3 spans 17 amino acids. Trimming pared 3 bases from V and 0 bases from J, leaving 14 bases between. CDR3 loop: CASSFGRGLATNEKLFF. Here the CDR3 DNA reads TGTGCCAGCAGCTTTGGTAGGGGACTGGCAACTAATGAAAAACTGTTTTTT.

V gene TRBV19 combines with J gene TRBJ1-3; unclear D gene. Trimming took off 5 bases at V and 0 bases at J, with 20 bases between the two ends. Germline assignment: CDR1 LNHDA and CDR2 SQIVND (reference sequence). The CDR3 has 18 amino acids. This CDR3 reads CASSPYSETISSGNTIYF. The CDR3 DNA sequence: TGTGCCAGTAGTCCCTACAGCGAGACCATCTCCTCTGGAAACACCATATATTTT.

This clone was observed a few times. The chain recombines TRBV9 with TRBJ2-5; TRBD1 might be the D (6 bases). In germline, CDR1 is SGDLS, CDR2 YYNGEE. The CDR3 is 15 residues long. With 4 bases removed from V and 3 bases from J, the gap between germline ends came to 16 bases. The CDR3 DNA sequence: TGTGCCAGCAGCCGAGAGATCACAGGGAAAGAGACCCAGTACTTC. This gives the protein CASSREITGKETQYF.

The V call is TRBV3-1 (or the pseudogene TRBV3-2), the J call TRBJ1-4; D unresolved. Looked up from germline, CDR1 is LGHDT and CDR2 is YNNKEL (reference sequence). The CDR3 runs 22 residues. V lost 2 bases and J lost 1, with 29 bases in between. Written as DNA, the CDR3 is TGTGCCAGCAGCCAAACCTCTCAAAGCGGAGTTCCTTTTACTTTAACTAATGAAAAACTGTTTTTT. Translation gives CASSQTSQSGVPFTLTNEKLFF.